This entry lists 15 T cell receptor beta chains sequenced from one sample in a study of response to subunit inactivated influenza vaccine. TCRdb independently ran MiXCR on the RT-PCR reads; one entry per CDR3 protein. The sample records approximately 500,000 distinct CDR3 sequences, around 13% being singletons. The sample in question was PBMCs from blood, obtained approximately 13 days after vaccination. These TCRs come from a man aged 45-60 years who received an inactivated influenza vaccine.

This clonotype was counted a few times. V usage is TRBV20-1 and J usage is TRBJ2-7; possibly TRBD1 for D (6 bases). From germline, CDR1 is DFQATT and CDR2 SNEGSKA (reference sequence). The CDR3 is 12 amino acids. The V end was cut by 0 bases, the J end by 7 bases, with 10 bases between. CDR3 sequence reads: CSARDGTREQYF. The CDR3 bases are TGCAGTGCTAGAGACGGGACACGGGAGCAGTACTTC.

The chain recombines TRBV29-1 with TRBJ2-2, with TRBD1 identical over 10 bases. In germline, CDR1 is SQVTM, CDR2 ANQGSEA. This CDR3 is 14 amino acids long. V trimming: 6 bases; J trimming: 5 bases; junction bases outside the gene matches: 6. The CDR3 spells CSVVGTGVTGELFF. In nucleotides, the CDR3 is TGCAGCGTCGTGGGGACAGGGGTTACCGGGGAGCTGTTTTTT.

This clonotype was seen ten or more times. The rearrangement uses TRBV5-1 and TRBJ2-1; D unclear. The CDR3 sequence is 12 residues long. V lost 3 bases, J lost 5 bases, and 6 bases lay in between. Germline CDR1 reads SGHRS; CDR2 reads YFSETQ. The CDR3 here is CASSSTNNEQFF. The CDR3 DNA sequence: TGCGCCAGCAGCTCGACAAACAATGAGCAGTTCTTC. Drawing the rest from reference TRBV5-1 and TRBJ2-1, the complete variable domain is KAGVTQTPRYLIKTRGQQVTLSCSPISGHRSVSWYQQTPGQGLQFLFEYFSETQRNKGNFPGRFSGRQFSNSRSEMNVSTLELGDSALYLCASSSTNNEQFFGPGTRLTVL.

The CDR3 loop reads CASSYVLAGGLFF. The DNA for the CDR3 is TGTGCCAGCAGTTACGTCTTGGCAGGGGGCTTGTTCTTT. V and J are TRBV6-6 and TRBJ1-1; 8 positions agree with TRBD1. The CDR3 is 13 amino acids. CDR1 is MNHNY, CDR2 SVGAGI, per germline (reference sequence). V lost 2 bases to trimming and J lost 14 bases; unmatched junction nucleotides: 10.

V gene TRBV6-5 combines with J gene TRBJ2-7, with 7 bases that match TRBD2. With V trimmed by 2 bases and J by 4 bases, 8 bases remained unmatched. The CDR3 loop spans 15 amino acids. CDR1 MNHEY and CDR2 SVGAGI come from the germline V gene. CDR3 in amino acids: CASSYATGLSYEQYF. As DNA, the CDR3 is TGTGCCAGCAGTTACGCAACGGGACTAAGTTACGAGCAGTACTTC.

This clonotype was observed a handful of times. The chain uses TRBV20-1 and TRBJ1-1, with 7 positions matching TRBD1. Germline V gene sequence: CDR1 DFQATT, CDR2 SNEGSKA (reference sequence). The CDR3 runs to 13 residues. With 6 bases clipped from V and 4 bases from J, the junction kept 8 bases outside the gene matches. Here the CDR3 DNA reads TGCAGTGCCCACAGGGGAGAAAGCACTGAAGCTTTCTTT. Its translation: CSAHRGESTEAFF.

This clonotype has just a few counts. The chain joins TRBV6-1 to TRBJ1-3; weak D call: TRBD1 (5 bases). Trimming removed 4 bases at V and 1 base at J, with 14 bases between. The germline V gene has CDR1 MNHNS and CDR2 SASEGT. This CDR3 has 16 residues. The CDR3 sequence is CASSGKGIGSGNTIYF. In nucleotides, the CDR3 is TGTGCCAGCAGTGGGAAGGGGATTGGATCTGGAAACACCATATATTTT.

This clonotype was observed at least ten times. The chain employs TRBV12-3 or TRBV12-4 and TRBJ2-1, with a possible D match to TRBD1 (6 bases). V lost 5 bases, J lost 9 bases, and 17 bases lay in between. This CDR3 is built from 14 residues. CDR3 loop: CASSKSTGPGEQFF. CDR3 sequence (DNA): TGTGCCAGCAGTAAGAGTACAGGGCCTGGTGAGCAGTTCTTC.

The chain employs TRBV12-3 or TRBV12-4 and TRBJ2-6, with D possibly being TRBD1 (5 bases). The V end was cut by 8 bases, the J end by 4 bases, with 12 bases between. The CDR3 is made up of 14 amino acids. The CDR3 loop is CASLRVYGANVLTF. DNA for the CDR3: TGTGCCAGCCTCAGGGTTTACGGGGCCAACGTCCTGACTTTC.

This chain connects TRBV5-5 to TRBJ2-5; a possible D gene is TRBD2 (5 bases). This CDR3 has 14 residues. Germline V CDR1 and CDR2: SGHKS, YYEKEE (reference sequence). Trimming shortened V by 6 bases and J by 3 bases, and 15 bases separated the two germline ends. The CDR3 DNA reads as TGTGCCAGCATTAGGAGGTGGGCAGAAGAGACCCAGTACTTC. Protein product: CASIRRWAEETQYF.

The genes are TRBV12-3 or TRBV12-4 and TRBJ2-1; maybe TRBD1 (5 bases). The V end was cut by 2 bases, the J end by 5 bases, with 13 bases between. This CDR3 has 15 residues. In nucleotides, the CDR3 is TGTGCCAGCAGTTTAAGGCCGCAGGGCAACAATGAGCAGTTCTTC. Its protein is CASSLRPQGNNEQFF.

This clonotype occurred a few times. This chain joins TRBV5-1 and TRBJ2-5; 10 bases agree with TRBD1. The germline V gene has CDR1 SGHRS and CDR2 YFSETQ. Trimming at V came to 4 bases and at J to 5 bases, leaving 11 bases not matched to a gene. The CDR3 extends over 16 amino acids. This CDR3 reads CASSETGGAHPETQYF. The CDR3 coding sequence is TGCGCCAGCAGCGAGACAGGGGGCGCGCATCCCGAGACCCAGTACTTC. The whole variable domain, filled in from reference TRBV5-1 and TRBJ2-5, reads KAGVTQTPRYLIKTRGQQVTLSCSPISGHRSVSWYQQTPGQGLQFLFEYFSETQRNKGNFPGRFSGRQFSNSRSEMNVSTLELGDSALYLCASSETGGAHPETQYFGPGTRLLVL.

This clonotype has ten or more counts. V gene TRBV10-3 combines with J gene TRBJ2-7; tentative D call: TRBD2 (5 bases). From germline, CDR1 is ENHRY and CDR2 SYGVKD. The CDR3 is 12 residues long. With 5 bases removed from V and 0 bases from J, the gap between germline ends came to 5 bases. Here the CDR3 DNA reads TGTGCCATCAGTCGGGACTCCTACGAGCAGTACTTC. Residues: CAISRDSYEQYF.

The chain links TRBV18 to TRBJ2-1; D possibly uses TRBD1 or TRBD2 (5 bases each). The CDR3 runs 16 residues. Germline loops: CDR1 KGHSH, CDR2 LQKENI. Between the trimmed V and J ends, which lost 3 bases and 5 bases, there was a span of 17 bases. The CDR3 protein is CASSPPGSRGDNEQFF. CDR3 coding DNA: TGTGCCAGCTCACCGCCGGGATCAAGGGGAGACAATGAGCAGTTCTTC.

In this sample, this clonotype turned up a few times. The V gene is TRBV5-1, the J gene TRBJ2-1; 7 bases map to TRBD1. The CDR3 is 14 amino acids. With 1 base clipped from V and 8 bases from J, the junction kept 6 bases outside the gene matches. The germline V gene encodes CDR1 SGHRS and CDR2 YFSETQ. The CDR3 DNA is TGCGCCAGCAGCTTGCAACCAGGGGGAGATGAGCAGTTCTTC. Encoded protein: CASSLQPGGDEQFF.